This TCR beta chain was retrieved from a study of molecular identifiers for immune sequencing clone quantification. The authors built bulk TCR libraries by previously described methods with listed TCR primers. TCRdb recomputed calls from the PCR reads with MiXCR, one row per CDR3 protein. Here the sample spans some 680,000 distinct CDR3 sequences, less than 30% being singletons. This clonotype was seen ten or more times. Naive CD8 T cells were sorted as CD8+CD4-CCR7+CD45RA+. The length of the CDR3 is 13 residues. Germline CDR1 and CDR2: MNHEY and SMNVEV (reference sequence). Trimming left V 3 bases short and J 8 bases short, with 13 bases between.

The sequence derives from a human donor in good health. Some libraries in this study had Jurkat cell RNA spiked in. The sequenced material came from naive CD8+ T cells from blood, with Jurkat cell RNA spiked in. Subset denoted: FACS-sorted CD8+CD4-CCR7+CD45RA+ naive T cells. J is TRBJ2-5 and V is TRBV27; D is ambiguous. CDR3 sequence reads: CASSLADAGTQYF. CDR3 nucleotides: TGTGCCAGCAGTTTGGCGGATGCAGGTACCCAGTACTTC.